This T cell receptor (beta chain) was retrieved from a study of cytomegalovirus exposure and HLA in healthy donors. TCRdb's copy holds only in-frame clones and misses some; the assay was immunoSEQ multiplex PCR. Seen here are about 250,000 clones, less than 90% observed once, and the top ten hold about 12%. The sample was PBMCs. The receptor's source is a man aged 18 to 30 in good health and CMV-seropositive.

The CDR3 reads CASSWDSNQPQHF. Here the CDR3 DNA reads TGTGCCAGCAGCTGGGACAGCAATCAGCCCCAGCATTTT. V gene TRBV7-2 combines with J gene TRBJ1-5; tentatively, D is TRBD1 (5 bases). The length of the CDR3 is 13 residues. In germline, CDR1 is SGHTA, CDR2 FQGNSA. Trimming removed 4 bases at V and 1 base at J, with 5 bases between.